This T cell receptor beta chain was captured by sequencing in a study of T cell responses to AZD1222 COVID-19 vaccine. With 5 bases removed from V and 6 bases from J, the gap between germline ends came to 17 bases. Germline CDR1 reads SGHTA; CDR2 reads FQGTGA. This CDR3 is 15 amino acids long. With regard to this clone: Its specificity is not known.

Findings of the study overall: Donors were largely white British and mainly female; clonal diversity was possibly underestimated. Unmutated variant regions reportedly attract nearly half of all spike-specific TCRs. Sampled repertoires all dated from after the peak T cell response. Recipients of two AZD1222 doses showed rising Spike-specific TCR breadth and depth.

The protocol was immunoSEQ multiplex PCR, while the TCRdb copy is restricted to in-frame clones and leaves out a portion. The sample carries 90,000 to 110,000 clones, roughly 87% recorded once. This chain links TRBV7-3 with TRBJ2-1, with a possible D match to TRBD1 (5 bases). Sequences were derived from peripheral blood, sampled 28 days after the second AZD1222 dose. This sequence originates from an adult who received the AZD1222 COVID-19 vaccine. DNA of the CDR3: TGTGCCAGCAGCACGCAGGGCTTCTCGACCAATGAGCAGTTCTTC. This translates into CASSTQGFSTNEQFF.